A selection of T cell receptor beta chains follows, all from one sample in a study of T cells after yellow fever vaccination. Each CDR3 protein is one row after TCRdb ran MiXCR on the 5' RACE reads. The sample lists about 300,000 distinct CDR3 sequences, 6.8% occurring once. The sequences come from PBMCs, collected about 41 days after the first yellow fever vaccination. Receptor source: a man younger than 35 who received the YFV17D yellow fever vaccine. Both conserved end residues are part of each CDR3. D genes are given only for firm matches. Some rows mark clone size as missing; the rest say once, few, many or name a class of expanded clone.

D gene	clone size	V gene	J gene	CDR3 DNA	CDR3 protein
-	-	TRBV4-1	TRBJ2-7	TGCGCCAGCAGCCGCCAAACAGGTGCCTACGAGCAGTACTTC	CASSRQTGAYEQYF
TRBD2	many	TRBV20-1	TRBJ2-3	TGCAGTGCTAGAGTCCGCGGGGGAGATACGCAGTATTTT	CSARVRGGDTQYF
TRBD2	-	TRBV13	TRBJ2-3	TGTGCCAGCAGCTTACGAGCGGGGGAAGATACGCAGTATTTT	CASSLRAGEDTQYF
-	-	TRBV24-1	TRBJ1-1	TGTGCCACCCGGCGGGACGGGGGAGAAACTGAAGCTTTCTTT	CATRRDGGETEAFF
-	-	TRBV4-2	TRBJ2-1	TGTGCCAGCAGCCCGAGCAGGGGTAAAGAGCAGTTCTTC	CASSPSRGKEQFF
TRBD1	few	TRBV4-3	TRBJ2-1	TGCGCCAGCAGCCAAGAGTTTCGGACAGGGGGTATTAATGAGCAGTTCTTC	CASSQEFRTGGINEQFF
-	-	TRBV5-6	TRBJ2-5	TGTGCCAGCAGCTTAGGCAGACAGGGAGGGGTCCAGTACTTC	CASSLGRQGGVQYF
-	-	TRBV7-2	TRBJ2-5	TGTGCCAGCAGCTTGCGAACAGGGAGGCGAGTAGAGACCCAGTACTTC	CASSLRTGRRVETQYF
TRBD1	-	TRBV4-3	TRBJ2-7	TGCGCCAGCAGCCAAGGGTGGACAGGGACCTACGAGCAGTACTTC	CASSQGWTGTYEQYF
TRBD2	-	TRBV20-1	TRBJ2-1	TGCAGTGCTCAACTAGCGGGGGGGTACAATGAGCAGTTCTTC	CSAQLAGGYNEQFF
-	few	TRBV9	TRBJ2-2	TGTGCCAGCAGCGTAACGGGCACCGGGGAGCTGTTTTTT	CASSVTGTGELFF
-	-	TRBV28	TRBJ2-6	TGTGCCAGCAGTTTAGGGAACACTGGGGCCAACGTCCTGACTTTC	CASSLGNTGANVLTF
-	many	TRBV20-1	TRBJ2-2	TGCAGTGCTAGAGATAGAAGGGCAGGGGCGACCACCGGGGAGCTGTTTTTT	CSARDRRAGATTGELFF
TRBD2	many	TRBV6-2/TRBV6-3	TRBJ2-5	TGTGCCAGCAGCCGTAGCGGGGGGGGGCGAGAGACCCAGTACTTC	CASSRSGGGRETQYF
TRBD1	many	TRBV29-1	TRBJ2-1	TGCAGCGTTCCCCCCAGGGGGAATGAGCAGTTCTTC	CSVPPRGNEQFF
-	few	TRBV20-1	TRBJ1-1	TGCAGTGCTATCGAAGCTTTCTTT	CSAIEAFF
-	few	TRBV20-1	TRBJ2-5	TGCAGTGCTGGAAAGTCGTACCAAGAGACCCAGTACTTC	CSAGKSYQETQYF
-	few	TRBV5-1	TRBJ2-3	TGCGCCAGCGGAGACCCGGGAGGCACAGATACGCAGTATTTT	CASGDPGGTDTQYF